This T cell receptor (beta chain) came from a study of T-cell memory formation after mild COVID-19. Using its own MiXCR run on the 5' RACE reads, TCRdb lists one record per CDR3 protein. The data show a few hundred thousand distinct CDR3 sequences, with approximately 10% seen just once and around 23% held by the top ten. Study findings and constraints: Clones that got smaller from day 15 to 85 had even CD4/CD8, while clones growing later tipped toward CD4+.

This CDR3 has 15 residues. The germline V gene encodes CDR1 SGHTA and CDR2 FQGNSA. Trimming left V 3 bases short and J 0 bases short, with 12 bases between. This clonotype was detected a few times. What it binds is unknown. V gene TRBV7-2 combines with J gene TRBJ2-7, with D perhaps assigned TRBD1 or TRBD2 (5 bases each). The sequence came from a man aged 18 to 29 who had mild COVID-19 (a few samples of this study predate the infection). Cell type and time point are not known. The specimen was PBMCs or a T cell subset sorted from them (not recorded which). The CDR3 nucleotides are TGTGCCAGCAGCTTGGGACCCCGGAGCTCCTACGAGCAGTACTTC. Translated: CASSLGPRSSYEQYF.